The entry below describes one TCR beta chain. Its antigen is not identified. This CDR3 is 15 amino acids long. Per germline, CDR1 SGHAT and CDR2 FQNNGV. J lost 2 bases, V lost 3 bases, and 5 bases had no gene match. The data originate from a study of T-cell memory formation after mild COVID-19. Study-level information: TCR clusters were mostly donor specific. Study-level results: Most CD4+ clones that shrank were in CM and EM, while CD8+ ones turned up in EMRA.

MiXCR, applied by TCRdb to the 5' RACE reads, yields one record per CDR3 protein. The sample yields hundreds of thousands of distinct CDR3 sequences, roughly a fifth seen once. This TCR derives from an adult woman who had mild COVID-19 (a few samples of this study predate the infection). Cell type and time point are not known. Sequenced: PBMCs or a T cell subset sorted from them (not recorded which). V is TRBV11-2 and J is TRBJ1-1; 8 bases are a match to TRBD1. The CDR3 loop reads CASSFRQGSNTEAFF. The CDR3 bases are TGTGCCAGCAGCTTTAGACAGGGGAGTAACACTGAAGCTTTCTTT.